The clone carrying this TCR beta chain was counted a single time. This sample stems from a study of tumor-infiltrating lymphocytes in primary liver carcinoma. CDR3 length equals 20 residues. V was cut by 5 bases and J by 7 bases, with 35 bases left in between. Germline CDR1 reads SGHAT; CDR2 reads FQNNGV. A primer in the constant region served to generate TCR beta cDNA from 450 to 600 ng of total RNA. Three nested multiplex PCR rounds, a slightly modified ARM-PCR method, built the TCR beta libraries. Forward primers for TRBV1-TRBV30 and a C-beta reverse primer served the first two PCR rounds, at around 9 cycles each. Each CDR3 protein gets one entry after TCRdb re-called the multiplex PCR reads with MiXCR. The sample gives approximately 120,000 distinct CDR3 sequences, around 64% of which show up once; approximately 8.9% is in the top ten. Starting material for RNA and DNA co-extraction consisted of roughly 18-34 mg of unsorted bulk tissue.

The sample consisted of liver tumor tissue from sampling region 3. Subset specified: tumor region T3, left-lateral pole. V and J are TRBV11-2 and TRBJ1-1; maybe TRBD1 (5 bases). This receptor was identified in an older woman with primary liver carcinoma and hepatitis B virus infection. This CDR3 reads CASSPHEHGHLRFWGYEAFF. The CDR3 DNA reads as TGTGCCAGCAGCCCACATGAGCATGGACACCTCCGCTTTTGGGGCTATGAAGCTTTCTTT.